This entry lists 14 T cell receptor beta chains sequenced from one sample in a study of T cell changes during pregnancy in multiple sclerosis. This table comes from immunoSEQ multiplex PCR, and its TCRdb copy is limited to in-frame clones, with some not included. Altogether 39,000 or so clones are present, 90% being singletons, with the ten largest covering 8% to 10%. This specimen consisted of CD8+ T cells from peripheral blood mononuclear cells, obtained in the first trimester of pregnancy. Source of these receptors: a female donor with multiple sclerosis, enrolled in a pregnancy study.

The chain joins TRBV29-1 to TRBJ1-5, with TRBD1 matching 9 bases. Germline V lookup: CDR1 SQVTM, CDR2 ANQGSEA. The length of the CDR3 is 13 residues. With V trimmed by 5 bases and J by 6 bases, 5 bases remained unmatched. The CDR3 spells CSVPGQGTQPQHF. The CDR3 region has the DNA TGCAGCGTTCCGGGACAGGGCACTCAGCCCCAGCATTTT.

This clone was recorded once. The J gene is TRBJ1-1, the V gene TRBV6-5; the match to TRBD1 covers 7 bases. The J segment lost 7 bases and the V segment lost 6 bases, leaving 14 bases of the junction unmatched. The CDR3 covers 15 residues. CDR1 and CDR2 from the germline V gene are MNHEY and SVGAGI. The DNA of the CDR3 is TGTGCCAGCAGCCTCTCAATGACAGGGAGGAGTGAAGCTTTCTTT. Residues: CASSLSMTGRSEAFF.

The chain is built from TRBV10-3 and TRBJ2-3, with D possibly being TRBD2 (5 bases). The V end was cut by 3 bases, the J end by 4 bases, with 20 bases between. The germline V gene has CDR1 ENHRY and CDR2 SYGVKD. CDR3 length equals 17 residues. The CDR3, as DNA: TGTGCCATCAGTGATGTCCTAGCCCTACCCCCCGCAGATACGCAGTATTTT. This codes for CAISDVLALPPADTQYF.

The chain combines TRBV5-1 with TRBJ1-2; weak D call: TRBD1 (6 bases). The CDR3 has 15 residues. Germline CDR1 is SGHRS and CDR2 is YFSETQ. V was trimmed by 2 bases and J by 2 bases, leaving 13 bases between them. CDR3 loop: CASSFGGGLNYGYTF. As DNA, the CDR3 is TGCGCCAGCAGCTTTGGGGGGGGGCTGAACTATGGCTACACCTTC.

The chain uses TRBV11-2 and TRBJ2-5, with 7 bases aligning to TRBD1. The CDR3 loop spans 13 amino acids. Germline-derived CDR1 and CDR2 are SGHAT and FQNNGV. The J segment lost 2 bases and the V segment lost 5 bases, leaving 2 bases of the junction unmatched. CDR3 region: CASSGTVQETQYF. The DNA of the CDR3 is TGTGCCAGCAGCGGGACAGTGCAAGAGACCCAGTACTTC.

The rearrangement uses TRBV10-3 and TRBJ2-7, with 8 positions matching TRBD1. J lost 3 bases, V lost 11 bases, and 6 bases had no gene match. The CDR3 length is 12 residues. Germline lookup yields CDR1 ENHRY and CDR2 SYGVKD. The CDR3 DNA sequence: TGTGCCTCCAGGGGGCTTGGCTACGAGCAGTACTTC. Its translation is CASRGLGYEQYF.

J is TRBJ1-6 and V is TRBV6-5, with 8 bases fitting TRBD1. Germline assignment: CDR1 MNHEY and CDR2 SVGAGI. The ends lost 6 bases at V and 6 bases at J; junction bases unmatched: 7. The CDR3 is made up of 15 amino acids. CDR3 amino acids: CASSPRQGANSPLHF. For the CDR3, the DNA is TGTGCCAGCAGCCCGCGGCAGGGGGCTAATTCACCCCTCCACTTT.

The chain recombines TRBV11-2 with TRBJ2-4; D is ambiguous. Germline V gene sequence: CDR1 SGHAT, CDR2 FQNNGV. Trimming removed 5 bases at V and 6 bases at J, with 8 bases between. This CDR3 region has 12 residues. The CDR3 region has the DNA TGTGCCAGCAGCCTGACGGGAAACATTCAGTACTTC. Translation gives CASSLTGNIQYF.

This chain joins TRBV10-1 and TRBJ2-3, with 7 bases lining up with TRBD2. Germline V gives CDR1 WNHNN, CDR2 SYGVQD (reference sequence). The CDR3 covers 18 residues. After removal of 3 bases from V and 1 base from J, the junction contained 13 bases not matched to a gene. CDR3 nucleotides: TGCGCCAGCAGTGATTGGGGGGGACTAAGACTCGGCACAGATACGCAGTATTTT. Translated, it gives CASSDWGGLRLGTDTQYF.

The gene calls are TRBV4-1 and TRBJ2-7; D unclear. The ends were cut back, 5 bases at V and 0 bases at J, with 11 bases in the middle. CDR3 length equals 14 residues. CDR1 is MGHRA and CDR2 is YSYEKL in the germline V gene. Here the CDR3 DNA reads TGCGCCAGCAGCTTAACTTCTAGCTCCTACGAGCAGTACTTC. As protein: CASSLTSSSYEQYF.

The chain combines TRBV15 with TRBJ2-7; TRBD2 matches at 14 bases. This CDR3 comprises 19 residues. After removal of 2 bases from V and 7 bases from J, the junction contained 16 bases not matched to a gene. Germline V gene sequence: CDR1 LNHNV, CDR2 YYDKDF (reference sequence). The CDR3 sequence is CATSRRSPGLAGVSEEQYF. The CDR3 DNA follows: TGTGCCACCAGCAGACGATCGCCGGGACTAGCGGGAGTATCGGAAGAGCAGTACTTC.

The chain couples TRBV11-2 to TRBJ2-7; D not resolved. Between the trimmed V and J ends, which lost 1 base and 5 bases, there was a span of 3 bases. Germline V gene data show CDR1 as SGHAT and CDR2 as FQNNGV. The CDR3 is made up of 11 amino acids. In DNA, the CDR3 is TGTGCCAGCAGCTTAGCCGACGAGCAGTACTTC. This sequence encodes CASSLADEQYF.

The J gene is TRBJ2-2, the V gene TRBV4-3; no clear D. V lost 2 bases, J lost 2 bases, and 6 bases lay in between. Per germline, CDR1 LGHNA and CDR2 YSLEER. The CDR3 consists of 14 residues. For the CDR3, the DNA is TGCGCCAGCAGCCAACTTCTTAACACCGGGGAGCTGTTTTTT. Its translation is CASSQLLNTGELFF.

The CDR3 protein is CASSSYLGTGAGNTIYF. The CDR3, as DNA: TGTGCCAGCAGTTCCTACTTGGGGACAGGGGCCGGAAACACCATATATTTT. The chain is built from TRBV27 and TRBJ1-3; 10 bases are shared with TRBD1. This CDR3 is built from 17 residues. CDR1 and CDR2 (germline): MNHEY, SMNVEV (reference sequence). V dropped 4 bases and J dropped 4; count of bases not matched to a gene: 10.